This passage covers 27 T cell receptor beta chains from one sample sequenced in a study of CD4 and CD8 cells across lung adenocarcinoma regions. Using its own MiXCR run on the PCR reads, TCRdb lists one record per CDR3 protein. The sample lists about 19,000 distinct CDR3 sequences, roughly 46% seen once, with roughly a fifth in the top ten. The sequenced sample consisted of CD4+ T cells from the margin of a lung tumor. The source is a male donor with lung adenocarcinoma. The CD4 and CD8 labels of this study may be unreliable.

The chain employs TRBV6-1 and TRBJ2-1, with 13 positions matching TRBD2. Germline lookup yields CDR1 MNHNS and CDR2 SASEGT. The CDR3 runs 16 residues. J gave up 2 bases and V 5 bases, and 3 bases lay outside the gene matches. DNA of the CDR3: TGTGCCAGCAGTAGGACTAGCGGGAGCGCCTACAATGAGCAGTTCTTC. Protein sequence: CASSRTSGSAYNEQFF.

This clonotype has only a few counts. It may be a read error: a sequence one base away is much more abundant. The chain is built from TRBV7-2 and TRBJ2-5; 8 positions match TRBD2. V shed 2 bases, J shed 11 bases, and the junction held 10 bases outside the gene matches. CDR1 is SGHTA, CDR2 FQGNSA, per germline. The CDR3 loop spans 14 amino acids. The CDR3 DNA follows: TGTGCCAGCAGCTTATTAGCGGGGCCCCATGAGCAGTACTTC. Amino acids: CASSLLAGPHEQYF.

This clonotype was seen a few times. The V gene is TRBV11-2, the J gene TRBJ1-1; 8 positions agree with TRBD1. V gave up 6 bases and J gave up 1 base; unmatched junction bases: 7. In germline, CDR1 is SGHAT, CDR2 FQNNGV. This CDR3 has 15 residues. CDR3 DNA sequence: TGTGCCAGCAGTCAAGGACAGGGTAGGAACACTGAAGCTTTCTTT. Amino acids: CASSQGQGRNTEAFF.

This clonotype was recorded a few times. The chain has TRBV4-1 and TRBJ2-1, with D unresolved. The end of the DNA fits TRBJ2-7 better, so the J call may be wrong. Germline V lookup: CDR1 MGHRA, CDR2 YSYEKL. This CDR3 has 14 residues. The CDR3 here is CASSQGSLGYEQYF. Here the CDR3 DNA reads TGCGCCAGCAGCCAAGGCAGTCTAGGTTACGAGCAGTACTTC.

J is TRBJ2-1 and V is TRBV11-3; TRBD2 agrees at 11 bases. The CDR3 contains 16 residues. The trim removed 1 base at V and 10 bases at J, leaving 9 bases unmatched. Germline CDR1 reads SGHNT; CDR2 reads YENEEA. The CDR3 DNA is TGTGCCAGCAGCTTAGGGGGGGCTAGCGGGGGGAGGGAGCAGTTCTTC. Its protein is CASSLGGASGGREQFF. The full variable domain, completed using reference TRBV11-3 and TRBJ2-1, is EAGVVQSPRYKIIEKKQPVAFWCNPISGHNTLYWYLQNLGQGPELLIRYENEEAVDDSQLPKDRFSAERLKGVDSTLKIQPAELGDSAVYLCASSLGGASGGREQFFGPGTRLTVL.

This clonotype was seen only a few times. The chain uses TRBV15 and TRBJ1-4; D uncertain. This CDR3 is 15 amino acids long. V shed 9 bases and J shed 7 bases, with 21 bases lying between them. Germline values: CDR1 LNHNV, CDR2 YYDKDF (reference sequence). CDR3 loop: CATCVVRNQPEKLFF. The CDR3 DNA reads TGTGCCACTTGTGTGGTGAGGAACCAGCCTGAAAAACTGTTTTTT.

For this clonotype: One junction end does not reproduce the germline sequence, and a read error may be involved. The chain uses TRBV4-1 and TRBJ2-3; D is perhaps TRBD1 or TRBD2 (6 bases each). The CDR3 covers 14 residues. CDR1 and CDR2 from the germline V gene are MGHRA and YSYEKL. This CDR3 reads CAGSGIGGTDTQYF. The CDR3 DNA reads as TGCGCCGGCAGCGGCATCGGGGGCACAGATACGCAGTATTTC.

V usage is TRBV10-3 and J usage is TRBJ2-5; possibly TRBD2 for D (6 bases). Germline values: CDR1 ENHRY, CDR2 SYGVKD. The CDR3 sequence is 15 residues long. Trimming left V 11 bases short and J 8 bases short, with 27 bases between. The chain's CDR3 is CAGGIGGRGADTQYF. CDR3 nucleotide sequence: TGTGCCGGGGGGATCGGGGGACGGGGCGCAGATACCCAGTACTTC.

By sample fraction, this clonotype is medium-sized. V is TRBV6-1 and J is TRBJ2-5; D is possibly TRBD1 or TRBD2 (5 bases each). The CDR3 runs to 14 residues. V lost 4 bases to trimming and J lost 5 bases, with 14 bases between them. Germline CDR1 MNHNS, CDR2 SASEGT. The CDR3 here is CASSAGLLGETQYF. DNA for the CDR3: TGTGCCAGCAGTGCGGGGCTACTCGGGGAGACCCAGTACTTC.

The rearrangement joins TRBV4-1 to TRBJ2-2; 7 nucleotides align to TRBD2. V lost 4 bases, J lost 3 bases, and 2 bases stayed unmatched. The CDR3 extends over 14 amino acids. CDR1 is MGHRA, CDR2 YSYEKL, per germline. The DNA of the CDR3 is TGCGCCAGCAGCCTAGGGAGGGACACCGGGGAGCTGTTTTTT. Residues: CASSLGRDTGELFF.

The chain carries TRBV10-2 and TRBJ2-2; D gene uncertain. Germline V gene lookup returns CDR1 WSHSY and CDR2 SAAADI. CDR3 size: 18 residues. Trimming left V 0 bases short and J 5 bases short, with 19 bases between. The CDR3 DNA reads as TGCGCCAGCAGTGAGTCAAATCTAGGAAACAGAAGAACCGGGGAGCTGTTTTTT. Its translation is CASSESNLGNRRTGELFF.

A few counts support this clonotype. This sequence joins TRBV6-1 and TRBJ1-3, with 7 bases matching TRBD1. J lost 0 bases, V lost 7 bases, and 9 bases had no gene match. The CDR3 totals 16 residues. Germline CDR1 MNHNS, CDR2 SASEGT. CDR3 amino acids: CASTTTGLISGNTIYF. The CDR3 DNA reads TGTGCCAGCACCACGACAGGGCTAATCTCTGGAAACACCATATATTTT.

As DNA, the CDR3 is TGTGCCAGCAGCCCACGACTCGCGGCGCGCCTCTACAATGAGCAGTTCTTC. Translated: CASSPRLAARLYNEQFF. The gene calls are TRBV11-2 and TRBJ2-1; D gene uncertain. Germline V CDR1 and CDR2: SGHAT, FQNNGV. V dropped 5 bases and J dropped 3 bases, with 20 bases sitting between them. CDR3 length: 17 residues.

This clonotype was detected ten times or more. This chain uses TRBV4-2 with TRBJ2-2; 8 bases are a match to TRBD2. The CDR3 is made up of 17 amino acids. Germline lookup yields CDR1 LGHNA and CDR2 YNFKEQ. After removal of 3 bases from V and 5 bases from J, the junction contained 11 bases not matched to a gene. CDR3 nucleotides: TGTGCCAGCAGCCAGGATGGACTAGCCGAGAGGACCGGGGAGCTGTTTTTT. Protein: CASSQDGLAERTGELFF.

This clonotype was seen only a few times. The chain joins TRBV6-1 to TRBJ2-1, with 9 bases aligning to TRBD2. CDR3 length equals 17 residues. Trimming took 7 bases from V and 6 from J; bases not matched to a gene: 16. Germline V CDR1 and CDR2: MNHNS, SASEGT. For the CDR3, the DNA is TGTGCCAGCACCGACCCTGGGCTAGCGGGACATCCCAATGAGCAGTTCTTC. The encoded protein is CASTDPGLAGHPNEQFF.

This clonotype was observed at least ten times. The chain carries TRBV4-1 and TRBJ1-4, with 9 bases that match TRBD1. Germline CDR1 and CDR2: MGHRA and YSYEKL. This CDR3 is built from 15 residues. V shed 5 bases, J shed 6 bases, and the junction held 7 bases outside the gene matches. CDR3 in DNA: TGCGCCAGCAGCTTTAGGGGACAGGGTTATGAAAAACTGTTTTTT. It translates to CASSFRGQGYEKLFF.

The chain joins TRBV6-5 to TRBJ2-1; 13 bases map to TRBD2. The CDR3 covers 17 residues. V was pared by 0 bases and J by 6 bases, with 5 bases of the junction left unmatched. Germline CDR1 reads MNHEY; CDR2 reads SVGAGI. CDR3 sequence (DNA): TGTGCCAGCAGTTACTCGGGACTAGCGGGATCTCCCAATGAGCAGTTCTTC. Translating it yields CASSYSGLAGSPNEQFF.

The genes are TRBV20-1 and TRBJ2-5, with TRBD2 matching over 9 bases. After removal of 5 bases from V and 1 base from J, the junction contained 11 bases not matched to a gene. Germline loops: CDR1 DFQATT, CDR2 SNEGSKA (reference sequence). The CDR3 is 16 residues long. The CDR3 loop is CSAPRAGSGSQETQYF. CDR3 bases: TGCAGTGCTCCGAGGGCCGGTAGCGGGAGCCAAGAGACCCAGTACTTC.

The CDR3 protein is CASSQGTWDTQYF. Written as DNA, the CDR3 is TGTGCCAGCAGCCAAGGGACGTGGGATACGCAGTACTTC. The chain joins TRBV3-1 to TRBJ2-3, with D uncertain. With the DNA end fitting TRBJ2-7 better, the J assignment may be wrong. Germline CDR1 LGHDT, CDR2 YNNKEL (reference sequence). The CDR3 contains 13 residues.

This clonotype was seen repeatedly, ten times or more. The gene calls are TRBV7-2 and TRBJ2-7, with D maybe TRBD2 (6 bases). CDR3 length: 14 amino acids. V was shortened by 5 bases and J by 5 bases, with 16 bases between the two germline ends. CDR1 SGHTA and CDR2 FQGNSA come from the germline V gene. CDR3 loop: CASSLRGRADEQYF. The CDR3 DNA reads as TGTGCCAGCAGCCTTCGGGGGAGAGCGGACGAGCAGTACTTC.

V is TRBV29-1 and J is TRBJ2-1, with 9 nucleotides matching TRBD1. Gene TRBJ2-7 matches the end of the DNA better, so the J call may be wrong. Germline assignment: CDR1 SQVTM and CDR2 ANQGSEA. The CDR3 is 13 residues long. CDR3 protein: CSVLEWTGAEQYF. The CDR3 DNA reads as TGCAGCGTCCTTGAATGGACAGGGGCCGAGCAGTACTTC.

This clonotype qualifies as medium-sized (0.01 to 0.1%). The V and J genes are TRBV6-1 and TRBJ2-5; 8 bases map to TRBD2. This CDR3 has 14 amino acids. Germline CDR1 and CDR2: MNHNS and SASEGT. The V gene end was trimmed by 4 bases and the J gene end by 13 bases; junction bases not matched to a gene: 14. The CDR3 region has the DNA TGTGCCAGCAGTGCGGGAGGGGATGACTACCTTAGGTACTTC. Protein product: CASSAGGDDYLRYF.

V is TRBV10-3 and J is TRBJ2-1; D not certain. Germline V gene data show CDR1 as ENHRY and CDR2 as SYGVKD. The length of the CDR3 is 14 residues. Trimming removed 10 bases from V and 6 bases from J, with 19 bases in between. The CDR3 sequence is CASIEPAQSNEQFF. The CDR3 DNA sequence: TGTGCCAGCATTGAGCCGGCTCAATCCAATGAGCAGTTCTTC.

The chain links TRBV7-6 to TRBJ2-3; 9 bases line up with TRBD2. Germline V CDR1 and CDR2: SGHVS, FNYEAQ. The V and J ends lost 7 bases and 12 bases, in that order; junction bases with no gene match: 20. CDR3 length: 16 residues. The CDR3 sequence: CASTSAGGGGPETQYF. The CDR3 bases are TGTGCCAGCACCTCCGCGGGGGGGGGTGGCCCAGAGACCCAGTATTTT.

The CDR3 here is CASSESRDSPLHF. The CDR3 nucleotides are TGCGCCAGCAGTGAGTCTCGGGATTCACCCCTCCACTTT. V usage is TRBV10-2 and J usage is TRBJ1-6; D gene uncertain. The length of the CDR3 is 13 residues. From germline, CDR1 is WSHSY and CDR2 SAAADI. Between the trimmed V and J ends, which lost 0 bases and 8 bases, there was a span of 5 bases.

This clonotype came up a few times. This chain links TRBV28 with TRBJ2-1; TRBD2 agrees at 9 bases. This CDR3 is 15 amino acids long. With V trimmed by 7 bases and J by 2 bases, 6 bases remained unmatched. In germline, CDR1 is MDHEN, CDR2 SYDVKM. The CDR3 sequence is CASKKTSGPYNEQFF. DNA for the CDR3: TGTGCCAGCAAAAAGACTAGCGGACCCTACAATGAGCAGTTCTTC.

A remark on this clonotype: The junction differs from germline at one of its ends, possibly a read error. The rearrangement joins TRBV10-2 to TRBJ2-5, with D possibly matching TRBD2 (7 bases). CDR3 length: 17 amino acids. Germline V CDR1 and CDR2: WSHSY, SAAADI. The CDR3 DNA reads TGCGCCAGCAGTGAGGGAGGCGGGGGCACAGACAAAGAGATCCAGTACTTC. Protein sequence: CASSEGGGGTDKEIQYF.